This T cell receptor (beta chain) emerged from a study of OX40 agonist ivuxolimab in advanced cancers. The assay was immunoSEQ multiplex PCR, and TCRdb's table has in-frame clones only and misses some. The sample shows 80,000 or so clones, 75% to 90% of them seen only once. Sample: CD4+ or CD8+ T cells sorted from blood, taken in a trial of the OX40 agonist ivuxolimab. This receptor was taken from an adult with an advanced solid tumor such as melanoma, head and neck, liver or kidney cancer.

CDR3 in amino acids: CASSPRTGGFGNTIYF. DNA for the CDR3: TGTGCCAGCTCACCACGGACAGGGGGCTTTGGAAACACCATATATTTT. The chain has TRBV18 and TRBJ1-3; 11 nucleotides match TRBD1. V gave up 1 base and J gave up 3 bases; unmatched junction bases: 2. CDR3 size: 16 residues. From germline, CDR1 is KGHSH and CDR2 LQKENI.